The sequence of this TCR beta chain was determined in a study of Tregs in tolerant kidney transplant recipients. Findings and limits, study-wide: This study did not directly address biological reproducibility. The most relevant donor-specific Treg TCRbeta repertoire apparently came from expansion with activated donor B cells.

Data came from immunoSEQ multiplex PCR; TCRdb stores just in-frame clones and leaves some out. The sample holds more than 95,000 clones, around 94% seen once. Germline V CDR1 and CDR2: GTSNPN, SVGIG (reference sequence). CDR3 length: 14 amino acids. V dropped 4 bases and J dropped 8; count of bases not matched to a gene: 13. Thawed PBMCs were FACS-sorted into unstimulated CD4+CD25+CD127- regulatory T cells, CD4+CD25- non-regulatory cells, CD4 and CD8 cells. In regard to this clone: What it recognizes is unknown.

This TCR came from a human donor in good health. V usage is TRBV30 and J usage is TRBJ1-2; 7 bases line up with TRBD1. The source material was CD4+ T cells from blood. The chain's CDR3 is CAWTWRGQGWGYTF. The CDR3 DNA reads TGTGCCTGGACTTGGAGGGGGCAAGGATGGGGCTACACCTTC. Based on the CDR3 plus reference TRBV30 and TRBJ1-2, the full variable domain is SQTIHQWPATLVQPVGSPLSLECTVEGTSNPNLYWYRQAAGRGLQLLFYSVGIGQISSEVPQNLSASRPQDRQFILSSKKLLLSDSGFYLCAWTWRGQGWGYTFGSGTRLTVV.